This T cell receptor beta chain was captured in a study of shared clonotypes between healthy human individuals. About the research overall: Each donor's CD8 memory used one plate, CD8 naive two, each CD4 subset three.

Unmatched junction bases numbered 8, after V lost 5 bases and J lost 2 bases. CDR1 is SGHVS, CDR2 FNYEAQ, per germline. The CDR3 covers 16 residues. How the authors handled the data: Filtering differed, since immunoSEQ gave only junction sequences and no quality scores. Profiled with immunoSEQ multiplex PCR; TCRdb holds only in-frame clones, not every one. Clonal size and the V and J genes are those of that table, whereas D and trimming came from the DNA. The sample consists of some 800,000 clones, over 90% of them appearing once. Worth noting for this clone: Its antigen is not known.

General study points: Investigators expected sequencing depth to affect clonotype sharing among donors.

Positively selected for CCR7, the CD45RO-negative cells used as naive CD8 cells excluded terminally differentiated effector memory CD45RA+ cells. This TCR was recovered from a man under 40 in good health. This chain uses TRBV7-6 with TRBJ2-7, with 11 bases aligning to TRBD2. Sequenced sample: naive CD8+ T cells sorted from blood. The CDR3 region is CASSHPASGRTYEQYF. CDR3 in DNA: TGTGCCAGCAGCCACCCCGCTAGCGGGAGGACCTACGAGCAGTACTTC. Full variable domain (remainder filled in from reference TRBV7-6 and TRBJ2-7): GAGVSQSPRYKVTKRGQDVALRCDPISGHVSLYWYRQALGQGPEFLTYFNYEAQQDKSGLPNDRFSAERPEGSISTLTIQRTEQRDSAMYRCASSHPASGRTYEQYFGPGTRLTVT.